Given below is one T cell receptor beta chain in context. The data were obtained in a study of blood T cells in healthy people across ages. A minimum of 6 micrograms of total RNA was extracted per sample. Alongside a J-beta primer mix, a sample-barcoded 5' primer served in a second PCR lasting roughly 7 to 12 cycles. TCRdb processed the 5' RACE reads anew with MiXCR; each CDR3 protein has one entry. The repertoire holds about 640,000 distinct CDR3 sequences, with 45% to 65% as singletons. Germline CDR1 is MNHNS and CDR2 is SASEGT. V dropped 6 bases and J dropped 10 bases, with 12 bases sitting between them. This CDR3 spans 12 amino acids.

This clonotype was obtained from a man aged 60 to 69 in good health. Sequencing was done on a sample of blood. The chain has TRBV6-1 and TRBJ1-4; possible D gene TRBD1, 5 bases. The CDR3 spells CASSERGRKLFF. DNA for the CDR3: TGTGCCAGCAGCGAAAGGGGTAGAAAACTGTTTTTT.